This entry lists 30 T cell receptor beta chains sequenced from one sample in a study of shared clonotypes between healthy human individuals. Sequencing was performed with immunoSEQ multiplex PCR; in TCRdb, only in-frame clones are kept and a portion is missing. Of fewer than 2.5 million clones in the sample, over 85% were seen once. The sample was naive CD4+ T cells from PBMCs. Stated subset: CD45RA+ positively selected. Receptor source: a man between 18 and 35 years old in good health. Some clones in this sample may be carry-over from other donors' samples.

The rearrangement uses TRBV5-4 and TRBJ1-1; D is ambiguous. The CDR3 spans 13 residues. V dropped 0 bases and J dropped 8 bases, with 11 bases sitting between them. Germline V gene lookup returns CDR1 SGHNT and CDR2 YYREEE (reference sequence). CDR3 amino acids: CASSLVAQAEAFF. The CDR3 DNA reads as TGTGCCAGCAGCTTGGTGGCACAAGCAGAAGCTTTCTTT.

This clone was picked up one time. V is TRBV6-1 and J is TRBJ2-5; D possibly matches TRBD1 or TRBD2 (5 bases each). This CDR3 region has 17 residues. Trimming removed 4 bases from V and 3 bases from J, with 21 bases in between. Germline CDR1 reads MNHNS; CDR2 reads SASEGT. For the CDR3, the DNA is TGTGCCAGCAGTGTCGAGTACAGTCCCCGGGGCAAAGAGACCCAGTACTTC. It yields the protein CASSVEYSPRGKETQYF.

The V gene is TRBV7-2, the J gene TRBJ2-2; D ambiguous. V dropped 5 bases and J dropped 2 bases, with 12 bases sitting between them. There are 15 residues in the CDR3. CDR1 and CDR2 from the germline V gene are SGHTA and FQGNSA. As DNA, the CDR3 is TGTGCCAGCAGCCAGGTGGTAGGAAACACCGGGGAGCTGTTTTTT. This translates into CASSQVVGNTGELFF. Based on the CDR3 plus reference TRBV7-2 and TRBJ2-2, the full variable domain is GAGVSQSPSNKVTEKGKDVELRCDPISGHTALYWYRQSLGQGLEFLIYFQGNSAPDKSGLPSDRFSAERTGGSVSTLTIQRTQQEDSAVYLCASSQVVGNTGELFFGEGSRLTVL.

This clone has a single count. The CDR3 protein is CASSLANSYNEQFF. Here the CDR3 DNA reads TGTGCCAGCAGCTTAGCTAATTCCTACAATGAGCAGTTCTTC. The chain combines TRBV7-8 with TRBJ2-1; D gene unclear. Germline CDR1 SGHVS, CDR2 FQNEAQ. V lost 0 bases and J lost 1, with 4 bases in between. The CDR3 spans 14 residues.

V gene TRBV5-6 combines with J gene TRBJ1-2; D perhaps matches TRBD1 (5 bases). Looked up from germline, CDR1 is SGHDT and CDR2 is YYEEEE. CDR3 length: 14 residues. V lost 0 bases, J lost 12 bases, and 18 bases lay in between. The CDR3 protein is CASSLGGRAGSDTF. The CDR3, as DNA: TGTGCCAGCAGCTTGGGTGGCAGGGCGGGCTCAGACACCTTC.

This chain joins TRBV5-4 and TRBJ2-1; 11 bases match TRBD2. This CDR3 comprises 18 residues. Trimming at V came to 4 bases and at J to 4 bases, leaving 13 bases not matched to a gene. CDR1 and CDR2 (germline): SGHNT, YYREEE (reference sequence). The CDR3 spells CASSTGGLAGGIYNEQFF. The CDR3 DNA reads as TGTGCCAGCAGCACGGGAGGGCTAGCGGGAGGAATTTACAATGAGCAGTTCTTC.

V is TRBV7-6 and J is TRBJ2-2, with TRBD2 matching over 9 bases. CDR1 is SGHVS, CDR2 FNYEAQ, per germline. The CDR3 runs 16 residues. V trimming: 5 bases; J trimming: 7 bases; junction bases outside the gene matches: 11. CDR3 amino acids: CASSPGASGINGELFF. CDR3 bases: TGTGCCAGCAGCCCGGGAGCTAGCGGGATTAACGGGGAGCTGTTTTTT.

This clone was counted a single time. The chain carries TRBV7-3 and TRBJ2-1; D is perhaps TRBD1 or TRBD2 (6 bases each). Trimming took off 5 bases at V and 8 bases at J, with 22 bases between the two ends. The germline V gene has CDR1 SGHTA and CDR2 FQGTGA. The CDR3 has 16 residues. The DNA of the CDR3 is TGTGCCAGCAGCCGAGGGGGGCGGACTCTAGGCGATGAGCAGTTCTTC. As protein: CASSRGGRTLGDEQFF.

Here the CDR3 DNA reads TGCAGCGTTGAAGAGGGCGCTGGAGAGACCCAGTACTTC. Protein sequence: CSVEEGAGETQYF. The chain couples TRBV29-1 to TRBJ2-5, with D unclear. V was pared by 0 bases and J by 4 bases, with 9 bases between. CDR3 size: 13 residues. The germline CDR1 and CDR2 sequences are SQVTM and ANQGSEA.

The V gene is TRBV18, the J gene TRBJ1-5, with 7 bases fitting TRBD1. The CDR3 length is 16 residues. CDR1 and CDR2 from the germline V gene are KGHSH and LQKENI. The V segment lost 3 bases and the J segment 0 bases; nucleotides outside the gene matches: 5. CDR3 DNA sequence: TGTGCCAGCTCACCTCAGGGGGGAGGTAGCAATCAGCCCCAGCATTTT. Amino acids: CASSPQGGGSNQPQHF.

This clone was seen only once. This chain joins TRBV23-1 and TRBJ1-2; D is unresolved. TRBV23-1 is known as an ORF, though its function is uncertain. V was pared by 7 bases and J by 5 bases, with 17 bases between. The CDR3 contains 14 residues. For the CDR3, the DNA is TGCGCCAGCACCTTCAAGAGGGTACTTTATGGCTACACCTTC. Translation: CASTFKRVLYGYTF.

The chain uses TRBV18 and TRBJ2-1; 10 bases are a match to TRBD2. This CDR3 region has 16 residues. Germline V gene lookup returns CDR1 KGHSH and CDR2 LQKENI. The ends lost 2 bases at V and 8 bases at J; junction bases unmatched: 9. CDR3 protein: CASSPGLAGASDEQFF. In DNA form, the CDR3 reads TGTGCCAGCTCACCAGGGCTAGCGGGAGCCTCGGATGAGCAGTTCTTC.

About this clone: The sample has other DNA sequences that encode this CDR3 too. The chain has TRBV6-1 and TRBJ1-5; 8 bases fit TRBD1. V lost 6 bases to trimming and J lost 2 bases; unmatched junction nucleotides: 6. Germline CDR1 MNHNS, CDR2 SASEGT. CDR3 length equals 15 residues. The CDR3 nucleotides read TGTGCCAGCAGCGACAGGGGAGGAGGCAATCAGCCCCAGCATTTT. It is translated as CASSDRGGGNQPQHF.

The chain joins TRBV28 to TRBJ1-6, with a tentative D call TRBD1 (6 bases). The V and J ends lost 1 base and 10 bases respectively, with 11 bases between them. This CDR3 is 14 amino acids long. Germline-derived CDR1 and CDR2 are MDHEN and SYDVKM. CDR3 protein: CASSLFGGGSPLHF. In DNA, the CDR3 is TGTGCCAGCAGTTTATTCGGCGGGGGCTCACCCCTCCACTTT.

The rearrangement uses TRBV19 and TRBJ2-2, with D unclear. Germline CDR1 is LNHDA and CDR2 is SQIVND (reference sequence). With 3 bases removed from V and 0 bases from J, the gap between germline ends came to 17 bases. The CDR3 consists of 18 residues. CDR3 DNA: TGTGCCAGTAGTATCAGAGACTGGCGGTTCGCGAACACCGGGGAGCTGTTTTTT. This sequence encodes CASSIRDWRFANTGELFF.

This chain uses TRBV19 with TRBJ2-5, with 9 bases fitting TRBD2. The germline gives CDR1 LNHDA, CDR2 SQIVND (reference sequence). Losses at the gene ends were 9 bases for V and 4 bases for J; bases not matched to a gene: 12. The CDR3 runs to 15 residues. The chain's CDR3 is CASHSGSSLPETQYF. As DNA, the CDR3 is TGTGCCAGCCATAGCGGGAGCTCGCTGCCAGAGACCCAGTACTTC.

The CDR3 nucleotides are TGTGCCAGCAGCGACACGGACAGGGTAACCCCCTACGAGCAGTACTTC. Translating gives CASSDTDRVTPYEQYF. The chain is built from TRBV28 and TRBJ2-7; the match to TRBD1 covers 8 bases. J lost 2 bases, V lost 6 bases, and 12 bases had no gene match. CDR1 and CDR2 from the germline V gene are MDHEN and SYDVKM. CDR3 length equals 16 residues.

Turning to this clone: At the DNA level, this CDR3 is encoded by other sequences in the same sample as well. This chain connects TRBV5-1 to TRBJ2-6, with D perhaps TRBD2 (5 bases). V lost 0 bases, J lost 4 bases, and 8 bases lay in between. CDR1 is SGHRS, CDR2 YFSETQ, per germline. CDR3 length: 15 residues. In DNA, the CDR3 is TGCGCCAGCAGCTTGGGCCGGGGAGGGGCCAACGTCCTGACTTTC. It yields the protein CASSLGRGGANVLTF.

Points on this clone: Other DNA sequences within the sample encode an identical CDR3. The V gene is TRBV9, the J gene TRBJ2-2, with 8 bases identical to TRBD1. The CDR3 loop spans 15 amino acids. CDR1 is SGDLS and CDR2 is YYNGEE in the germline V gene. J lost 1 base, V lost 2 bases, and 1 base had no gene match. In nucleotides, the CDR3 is TGTGCCAGCAGCGTTGGACAGGGGAACACCGGGGAGCTGTTTTTT. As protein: CASSVGQGNTGELFF.

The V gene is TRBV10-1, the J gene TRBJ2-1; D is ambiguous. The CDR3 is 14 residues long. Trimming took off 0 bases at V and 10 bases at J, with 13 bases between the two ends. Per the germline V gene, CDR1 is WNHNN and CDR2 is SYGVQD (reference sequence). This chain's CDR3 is CASSESSGRGEQFF. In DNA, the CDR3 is TGCGCCAGCAGTGAGTCGAGTGGACGAGGCGAGCAGTTCTTC.

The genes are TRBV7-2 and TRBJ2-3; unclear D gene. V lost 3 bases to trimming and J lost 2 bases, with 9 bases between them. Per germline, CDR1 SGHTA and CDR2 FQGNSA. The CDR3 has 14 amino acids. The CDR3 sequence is CASSFDSNTDTQYF. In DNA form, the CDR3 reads TGTGCCAGCAGCTTCGACTCCAACACAGATACGCAGTATTTT.

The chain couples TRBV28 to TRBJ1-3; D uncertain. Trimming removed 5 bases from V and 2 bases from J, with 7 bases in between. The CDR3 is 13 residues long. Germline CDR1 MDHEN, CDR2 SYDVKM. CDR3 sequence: CASSPGTGNTIYF. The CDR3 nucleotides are TGTGCCAGCAGTCCGGGAACTGGAAACACCATATATTTT.

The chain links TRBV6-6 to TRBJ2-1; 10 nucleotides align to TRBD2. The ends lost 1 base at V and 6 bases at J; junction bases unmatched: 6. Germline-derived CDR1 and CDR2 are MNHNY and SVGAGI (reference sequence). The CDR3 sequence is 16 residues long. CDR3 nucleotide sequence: TGTGCCAGCAGTTACTTCGCTAGCGGGAGCGGCAATGAGCAGTTCTTC. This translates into CASSYFASGSGNEQFF.

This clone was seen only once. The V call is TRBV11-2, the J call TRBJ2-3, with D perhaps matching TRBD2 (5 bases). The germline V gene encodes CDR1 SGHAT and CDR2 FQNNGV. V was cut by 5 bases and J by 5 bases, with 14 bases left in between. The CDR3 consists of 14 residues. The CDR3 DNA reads TGTGCCAGCAGCCCAATGGCGGGCGTAGATACGCAGTATTTT. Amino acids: CASSPMAGVDTQYF. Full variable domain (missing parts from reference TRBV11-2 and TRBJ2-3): EAGVAQSPRYKIIEKRQSVAFWCNPISGHATLYWYQQILGQGPKLLIQFQNNGVVDDSQLPKDRFSAERLKGVDSTLKIQPAKLEDSAVYLCASSPMAGVDTQYFGPGTRLTVL.

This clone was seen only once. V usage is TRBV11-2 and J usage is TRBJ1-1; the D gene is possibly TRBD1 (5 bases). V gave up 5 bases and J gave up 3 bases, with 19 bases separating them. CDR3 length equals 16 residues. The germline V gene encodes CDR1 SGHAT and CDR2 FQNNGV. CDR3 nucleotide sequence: TGTGCCAGCAGCAACAGGACCGCTGAAGGAGACACTGAAGCTTTCTTT. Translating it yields CASSNRTAEGDTEAFF.

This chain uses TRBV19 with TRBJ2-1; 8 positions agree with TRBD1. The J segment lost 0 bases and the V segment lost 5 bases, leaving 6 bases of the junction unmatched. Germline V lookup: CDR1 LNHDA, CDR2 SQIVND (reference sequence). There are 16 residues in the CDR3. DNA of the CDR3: TGTGCCAGTAGTCGTCGGACAGGGAGCTCCTACAATGAGCAGTTCTTC. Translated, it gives CASSRRTGSSYNEQFF. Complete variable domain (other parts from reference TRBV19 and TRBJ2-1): DGGITQSPKYLFRKEGQNVTLSCEQNLNHDAMYWYRQDPGQGLRLIYYSQIVNDFQKGDIAEGYSVSREKKESFPLTVTSAQKNPTAFYLCASSRRTGSSYNEQFFGPGTRLTVL.

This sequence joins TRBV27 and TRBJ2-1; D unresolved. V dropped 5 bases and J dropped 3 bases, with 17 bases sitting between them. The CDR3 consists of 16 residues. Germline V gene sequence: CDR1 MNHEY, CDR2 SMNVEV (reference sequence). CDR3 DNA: TGTGCCAGCAGTCGATTAGTCAGCGCCTTCTACAATGAGCAGTTCTTC. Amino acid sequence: CASSRLVSAFYNEQFF.

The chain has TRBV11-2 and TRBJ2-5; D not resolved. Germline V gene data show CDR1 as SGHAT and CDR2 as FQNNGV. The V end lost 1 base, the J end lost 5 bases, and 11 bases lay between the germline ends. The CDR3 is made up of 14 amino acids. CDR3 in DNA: TGTGCCAGCAGCTTAGGTGGGATGGGGGAGACCCAGTACTTC. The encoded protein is CASSLGGMGETQYF.

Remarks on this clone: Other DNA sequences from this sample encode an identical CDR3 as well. CDR3 loop: CASSDINYGYTF. The DNA of the CDR3 is TGTGCCAGCAGTGACATCAACTATGGCTACACCTTC. This sequence joins TRBV28 and TRBJ1-2; D uncertain. From germline, CDR1 is MDHEN and CDR2 SYDVKM. V lost 5 bases and J 2 bases, leaving 6 bases between the germline ends. This CDR3 spans 12 amino acids.

The CDR3 region is CASSPLPQARSYEQYF. CDR3 DNA sequence: TGTGCCAGCAGCCCCCTCCCTCAGGCCCGATCCTACGAGCAGTACTTC. V usage is TRBV7-9 and J usage is TRBJ2-7; no clear D. The CDR3 totals 16 residues. V was cut by 5 bases and J by 1 base, with 18 bases left in between. CDR1 SEHNR and CDR2 FQNEAQ come from the germline V gene (reference sequence).